Presented here are 6 T cell receptor beta chains from one specimen sequenced in a study of PD-1 blockade in mismatch repair-deficient tumors. Method: immunoSEQ multiplex PCR; TCRdb's copy keeps in-frame clones and lacks some. Of 120,000 or so clones listed, around 87% are singletons. Here the sequenced sample was peripheral blood, taken 44 weeks after starting pembrolizumab. Receptors were obtained from an adult with mismatch repair-deficient cancer.

This chain links TRBV30 with TRBJ2-1; TRBD2 is a possible D gene (6 bases). This CDR3 has 13 amino acids. From germline, CDR1 is GTSNPN and CDR2 SVGIG (reference sequence). The germline V and J ends were trimmed by 0 bases and 7 bases, with 10 bases remaining between them. The CDR3 protein is CAWSVWGGNEQFF. The CDR3 nucleotides are TGTGCCTGGAGTGTCTGGGGAGGTAATGAGCAGTTCTTC.

The chain carries TRBV2 and TRBJ2-2, with a tentative D call TRBD1 (5 bases). Germline assignment: CDR1 SNHLY and CDR2 FYNNEI. Between the trimmed V and J ends, which lost 6 bases and 4 bases, there was a span of 6 bases. The CDR3 loop spans 12 amino acids. The CDR3 nucleotides read TGTGCCAGCAGGGACATCACCGGGGAGCTGTTTTTT. It yields the protein CASRDITGELFF.

The chain combines TRBV10-3 with TRBJ1-1; TRBD1 might be the D (6 bases). CDR1 ENHRY and CDR2 SYGVKD come from the germline V gene. The CDR3 spans 14 residues. Deletions cut 6 bases from V and 1 base from J, with 12 bases between. The CDR3 reads CAIRGTSTNTEAFF. The CDR3 coding sequence is TGTGCCATCAGAGGGACATCCACGAACACTGAAGCTTTCTTT.

The chain carries TRBV4-1 and TRBJ2-7; a possible D gene is TRBD2 (7 bases). Germline CDR1 and CDR2: MGHRA and YSYEKL. The CDR3 is made up of 13 amino acids. Trimming left V 4 bases short and J 7 bases short, with 14 bases between. CDR3 bases: TGCGCCAGCAGCCCCTATAAGGGGGGGGAGCAGTACTTC. Translated: CASSPYKGGEQYF.

This clone was picked up one time. The chain employs TRBV11-3 and TRBJ2-1, with unresolved D. Trimming cost V 5 bases and J 7 bases, with 9 bases left between them. Germline assignment: CDR1 SGHNT and CDR2 YENEEA. This CDR3 is 12 amino acids long. As DNA, the CDR3 is TGTGCCAGCAGCCGGACCCGGAATGAGCAGTTCTTC. Translated: CASSRTRNEQFF. The variable domain in full, with the rest retrieved from reference TRBV11-3 and TRBJ2-1, is EAGVVQSPRYKIIEKKQPVAFWCNPISGHNTLYWYLQNLGQGPELLIRYENEEAVDDSQLPKDRFSAERLKGVDSTLKIQPAELGDSAVYLCASSRTRNEQFFGPGTRLTVL.

V gene TRBV19 combines with J gene TRBJ1-1; maybe TRBD1 (5 bases). The CDR3 extends over 12 amino acids. The V end lost 0 bases, the J end lost 11 bases, and 10 bases lay between the germline ends. Germline CDR1 reads LNHDA; CDR2 reads SQIVND (reference sequence). This CDR3 is CASSIDRVRAFF. CDR3 bases: TGTGCCAGTAGTATAGACAGGGTGAGGGCTTTCTTT.